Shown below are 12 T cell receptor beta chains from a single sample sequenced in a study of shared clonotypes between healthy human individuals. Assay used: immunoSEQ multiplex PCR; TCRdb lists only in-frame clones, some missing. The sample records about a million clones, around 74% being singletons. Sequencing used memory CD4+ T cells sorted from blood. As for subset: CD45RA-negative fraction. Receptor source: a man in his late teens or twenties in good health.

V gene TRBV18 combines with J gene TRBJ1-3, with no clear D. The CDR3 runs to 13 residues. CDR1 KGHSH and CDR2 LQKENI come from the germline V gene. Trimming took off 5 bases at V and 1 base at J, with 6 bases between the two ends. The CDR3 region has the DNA TGTGCCAGCTCATGGCTGTCTGGAAACACCATATATTTT. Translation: CASSWLSGNTIYF.

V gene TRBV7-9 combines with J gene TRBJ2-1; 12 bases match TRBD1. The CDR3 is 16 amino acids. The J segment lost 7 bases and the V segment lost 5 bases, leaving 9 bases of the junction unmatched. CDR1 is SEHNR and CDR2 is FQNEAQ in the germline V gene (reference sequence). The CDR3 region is CASSRNRDRGRNEQFF. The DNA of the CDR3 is TGTGCCAGCAGCCGCAACCGGGACAGGGGGCGTAATGAGCAGTTCTTC.

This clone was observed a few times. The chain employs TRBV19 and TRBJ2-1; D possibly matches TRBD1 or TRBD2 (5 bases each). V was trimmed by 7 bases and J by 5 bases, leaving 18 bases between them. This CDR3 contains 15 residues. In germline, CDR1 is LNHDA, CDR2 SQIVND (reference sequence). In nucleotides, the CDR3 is TGTGCCAGTACGGGGCGTGTGGCCGGGGACAATGAGCAGTTCTTC. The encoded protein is CASTGRVAGDNEQFF.

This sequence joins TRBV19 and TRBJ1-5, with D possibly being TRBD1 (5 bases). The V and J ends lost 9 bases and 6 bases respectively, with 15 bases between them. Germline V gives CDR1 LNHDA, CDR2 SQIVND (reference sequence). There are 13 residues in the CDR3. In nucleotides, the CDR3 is TGTGCCAGCTACGGGCAGGGTGGTCAGCCCCAGCATTTT. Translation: CASYGQGGQPQHF.

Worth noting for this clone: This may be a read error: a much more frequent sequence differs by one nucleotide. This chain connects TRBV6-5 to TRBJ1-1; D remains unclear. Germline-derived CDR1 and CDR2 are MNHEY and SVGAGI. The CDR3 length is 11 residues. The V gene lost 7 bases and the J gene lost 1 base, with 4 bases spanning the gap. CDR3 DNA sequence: TGTGCCAGCAAACAGAACACTGAAGCTTTCTTT. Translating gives CASKQNTEAFF.

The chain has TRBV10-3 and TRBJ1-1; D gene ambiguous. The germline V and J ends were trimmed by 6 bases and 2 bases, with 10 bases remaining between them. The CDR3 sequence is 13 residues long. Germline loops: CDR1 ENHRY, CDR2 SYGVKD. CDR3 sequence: CAIREDGNTEAFF. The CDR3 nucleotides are TGTGCCATCAGGGAGGACGGAAACACTGAAGCTTTCTTT.

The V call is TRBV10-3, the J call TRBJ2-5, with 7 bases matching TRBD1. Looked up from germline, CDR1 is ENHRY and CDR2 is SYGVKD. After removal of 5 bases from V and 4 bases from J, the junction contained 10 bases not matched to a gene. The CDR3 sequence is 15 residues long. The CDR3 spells CAISPTGAGRETQYF. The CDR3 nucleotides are TGTGCCATCAGTCCCACAGGGGCCGGCCGAGAGACCCAGTACTTC.

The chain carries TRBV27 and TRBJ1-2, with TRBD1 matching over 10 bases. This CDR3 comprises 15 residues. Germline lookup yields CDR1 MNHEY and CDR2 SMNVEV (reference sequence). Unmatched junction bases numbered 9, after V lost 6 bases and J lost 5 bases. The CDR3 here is CASSHKTGGYYGYTF. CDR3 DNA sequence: TGTGCCAGCAGCCACAAGACAGGGGGCTATTATGGCTACACCTTC.

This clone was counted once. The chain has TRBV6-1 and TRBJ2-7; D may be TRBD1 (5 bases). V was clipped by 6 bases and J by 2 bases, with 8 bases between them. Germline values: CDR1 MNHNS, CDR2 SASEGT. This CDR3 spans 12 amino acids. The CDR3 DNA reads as TGTGCCAGCAGAGGGGTCGCCTACGAGCAGTACTTC. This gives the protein CASRGVAYEQYF.

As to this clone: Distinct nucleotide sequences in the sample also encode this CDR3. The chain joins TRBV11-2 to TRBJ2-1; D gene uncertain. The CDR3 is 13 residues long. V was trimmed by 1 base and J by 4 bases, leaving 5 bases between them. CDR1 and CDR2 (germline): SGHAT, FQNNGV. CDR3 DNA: TGTGCCAGCAGCTTAGCGGTATACAATGAGCAGTTCTTC. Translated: CASSLAVYNEQFF.

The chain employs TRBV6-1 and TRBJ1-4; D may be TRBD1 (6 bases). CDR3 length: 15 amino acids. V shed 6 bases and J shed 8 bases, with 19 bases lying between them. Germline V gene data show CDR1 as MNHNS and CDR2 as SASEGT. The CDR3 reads CASSLDGTLGEKLFF. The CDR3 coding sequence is TGTGCCAGCAGCCTCGACGGGACACTCGGGGAAAAACTGTTTTTT.

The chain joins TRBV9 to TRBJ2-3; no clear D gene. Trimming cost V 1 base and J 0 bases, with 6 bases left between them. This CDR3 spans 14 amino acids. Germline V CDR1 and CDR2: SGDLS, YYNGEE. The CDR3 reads CASSVSWSTDTQYF. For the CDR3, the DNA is TGTGCCAGCAGCGTATCATGGAGCACAGATACGCAGTATTTT.